Listed below are T cell receptor beta chains from one sample, sequenced in a study of T cell responses to AZD1222 COVID-19 vaccine. Profiled with immunoSEQ multiplex PCR; TCRdb holds only in-frame clones, not every one. Found here are about 130,000 clones, 87% of them singletons; the top ten hold over 1.2%. The source material was peripheral blood, sampled on day 0 of AZD1222 vaccination. All receptors derive from an adult in good health. CDR3s include the opening cysteine and the closing phenylalanine or tryptophan. A D gene is named only where the DNA matches it firmly. Size is omitted from some rows. Given values are once, few, many or a class for expanded clones.

J gene | clone size | V gene | D gene | CDR3 protein | CDR3 DNA
TRBJ2-1 | . | TRBV29-1 | TRBD2 | CSVEVLAGGYNEQFF | TGCAGCGTTGAAGTTCTAGCGGGGGGCTACAATGAGCAGTTCTTC
TRBJ1-4 | . | TRBV18 | . | CASSPMGGSNEKLFF | TGTGCCAGCTCACCAATGGGTGGGTCGAATGAAAAACTGTTTTTT
TRBJ2-2 | few | TRBV6-5 | . | CASSYSRDPGDGELFF | TGTGCCAGCAGTTACTCGAGGGACCCCGGAGACGGGGAGCTGTTTTTT
TRBJ2-1 | once | TRBV7-2 | . | CASSAIYNEQFF | TGTGCCAGCAGCGCCATATACAATGAGCAGTTCTTC
TRBJ2-7 | . | TRBV18 | . | CASSPGEDEQYF | TGTGCCAGTTCGCCAGGGGAGGACGAGCAGTACTTC
TRBJ2-7 | once | TRBV2 | . | CASEVTPGSADF | TGTGCCAGCGAAGTGACCCCCGGCAGTGCGGACTTC
TRBJ1-3 | . | TRBV5-6 | . | CASSTVGPSGNTIYF | TGTGCCAGCAGCACGGTGGGCCCCAGTGGAAACACCATATATTTT
TRBJ2-3 | . | TRBV4-1 | . | CASSQPRGSLQSTDTQYF | TGCGCCAGCAGCCAACCTCGGGGGAGCCTCCAGAGCACAGATACGCAGTATTTT
TRBJ2-6 | . | TRBV5-6 | . | CASSLISGANVLTF | TGTGCCAGCAGCTTGATCTCTGGGGCCAACGTCCTGACTTTC
TRBJ2-7 | once | TRBV5-4 | . | CASTSGPGFIYEQYF | TGTGCCAGCACCTCCGGTCCGGGTTTCATCTACGAGCAGTACTTC
TRBJ2-5 | . | TRBV29-1 | TRBD1 | CSVGGRAGIETQYF | TGCAGCGTAGGGGGCAGGGCTGGGATCGAGACCCAGTACTTC
TRBJ1-5 | . | TRBV4-1 | . | CASSQAIGRGVLGSNQPQHF | TGCGCCAGCAGCCAAGCGATTGGGAGAGGGGTTCTCGGAAGCAATCAGCCCCAGCATTTT
TRBJ1-1 | . | TRBV2 | . | CASSVPTSLGGAENTEAFF | TGTGCCAGCAGCGTACCGACCAGCTTGGGCGGGGCGGAGAACACTGAAGCTTTCTTT
TRBJ1-5 | few | TRBV7-9 | TRBD1 | CASSLSGGPPMGRNQPQHF | TGTGCCAGCAGCCTCTCAGGGGGCCCCCCGATGGGCCGCAATCAGCCCCAGCATTTT
TRBJ2-7 | once | TRBV28 | . | CASARKPGPLYEQYF | TGTGCCAGCGCCAGAAAGCCGGGGCCCCTCTACGAGCAGTACTTC
TRBJ1-2 | . | TRBV11-2 | . | CASSSIKDINYGYTF | TGTGCCAGCAGCTCCATCAAGGACATAAACTATGGCTACACCTTC
TRBJ2-3 | . | TRBV7-2 | . | CASSPSRPSTDTQYF | TGTGCCAGCAGCCCCTCGAGACCTAGCACAGATACGCAGTATTTT
TRBJ2-2 | . | TRBV25-1 | . | CASTKTDSNTGELFF | TGTGCCAGCACTAAGACAGATTCGAACACCGGGGAGCTGTTTTTT
TRBJ1-1 | . | TRBV25-1 | . | CASSEAGPMNTEAFF | TGTGCCAGCAGTGAGGCAGGACCAATGAACACTGAAGCTTTCTTT
TRBJ2-3 | . | TRBV5-1 | . | CASSNNRPSTDTQYF | TGCGCCAGCAGCAATAACAGGCCTAGCACAGATACGCAGTATTTT
TRBJ1-1 | . | TRBV27 | . | CASSLARNTEAFF | TGTGCCAGCAGTCTTGCTAGGAACACTGAAGCTTTCTTT
TRBJ2-7 | . | TRBV2 | TRBD2 | CASTPTSVGGSDEQYF | TGTGCCAGCACCCCTACTAGCGTCGGGGGATCGGACGAGCAGTACTTC
TRBJ1-2 | . | TRBV10-3 | . | CAISESTGSGTDYGYTF | TGTGCCATCAGTGAGTCGACGGGGTCAGGGACGGACTATGGCTACACCTTC
TRBJ2-5 | . | TRBV7-6 | . | CASSTRPSRGETQYF | TGTGCCAGCAGCACCCGACCTTCTAGGGGAGAGACCCAGTACTTC
TRBJ2-7 | . | TRBV5-1 | . | CASSLEGKGGNEQYF | TGCGCCAGCAGCTTGGAGGGGAAGGGCGGAAACGAGCAGTACTTC
TRBJ1-5 | . | TRBV19 | TRBD1 | CASNPGEGQGIPLYGQPQHF | TGTGCCAGTAATCCTGGGGAGGGACAGGGGATCCCCCTTTATGGTCAGCCCCAGCATTTT
TRBJ1-4 | . | TRBV6-5 | . | CASSYQLFNEKLFF | TGTGCCAGCAGTTACCAGTTGTTTAATGAAAAACTGTTTTTT
TRBJ1-2 | . | TRBV9 | TRBD1 | CASSVVEGAGGYTF | TGTGCCAGCAGCGTAGTGGAGGGGGCGGGAGGCTACACCTTC
TRBJ2-7 | . | TRBV2 | TRBD1 | CASRVGQGDYEQYF | TGTGCCAGCAGGGTGGGACAGGGTGACTACGAGCAGTACTTC
TRBJ1-1 | . | TRBV30 | . | CAWRSESKAFF | TGTGCCTGGAGATCAGAGTCAAAAGCTTTCTTT
TRBJ1-2 | . | TRBV7-9 | . | CASSLGGTQANYGYTF | TGTGCCAGCAGCTTAGGTGGGACACAAGCTAACTATGGCTACACCTTC
TRBJ1-2 | . | TRBV5-1 | . | CASSFEGANYGYTF | TGCGCCAGCAGCTTCGAGGGGGCTAACTATGGCTACACCTTC
TRBJ2-2 | . | TRBV7-2 | . | CASSPQFTGELFF | TGTGCCAGCAGCCCCCAGTTCACCGGGGAGCTGTTTTTT
TRBJ1-3 | . | TRBV18 | . | CASSPGGDRYTIYF | TGTGCCAGCTCACCAGGGGGGGACCGCTACACCATATATTTT
TRBJ2-1 | . | TRBV6-5 | TRBD1 | CASSYSGTGGYNEQFF | TGTGCCAGCAGTTACTCAGGGACAGGGGGCTACAATGAGCAGTTCTTC
TRBJ1-5 | . | TRBV10-3 | . | CAISETGRNQPQHF | TGTGCCATCAGTGAGACAGGTCGCAATCAGCCCCAGCATTTT
TRBJ2-7 | . | TRBV7-9 | TRBD2 | CASSPSGLVPEQYF | TGTGCCAGCAGTCCCTCCGGACTAGTCCCCGAGCAGTACTTC
TRBJ2-2 | . | TRBV24-1 | TRBD1 | CATSGTGGTGELFF | TGTGCCACCAGTGGGACAGGGGGAACCGGGGAGCTGTTTTTT
TRBJ2-7 | . | TRBV29-1 | . | CSVALPGREQYF | TGCAGCGTTGCCCTACCCGGGCGAGAGCAGTACTTC
TRBJ1-2 | . | TRBV10-3 | . | CAISAELGYGYTF | TGTGCCATCAGTGCAGAGTTGGGCTATGGCTACACCTTC
TRBJ1-6 | . | TRBV7-9 | . | CASSLEGSPLHF | TGTGCCAGCAGCTTAGAGGGGTCACCCCTCCACTTT
TRBJ1-1 | . | TRBV2 | . | CASSEAGTEAFF | TGTGCCAGCAGTGAAGCAGGCACTGAAGCTTTCTTT
TRBJ1-2 | . | TRBV5-4 | . | CASSLIPNYGYTF | TGTGCCAGCAGCTTGATCCCAAACTATGGCTACACCTTC
TRBJ1-4 | . | TRBV4-3 | . | CASSQEGARGEKLFF | TGCGCCAGCAGCCAAGAGGGGGCCCGGGGGGAAAAACTGTTTTTT
TRBJ1-1 | . | TRBV5-1 | . | CASSSKPVVNTEAFF | TGCGCCAGCAGCTCAAAGCCCGTCGTGAACACTGAAGCTTTCTTT
TRBJ2-5 | . | TRBV5-1 | . | CASSLAGGLQETQYF | TGCGCCAGCAGCTTGGCCGGGGGGCTACAAGAGACCCAGTACTTC